Here is one TCR beta chain with its context. This entry is derived from a study of OX40 agonist ivuxolimab in advanced cancers. Study details: Patients' therapy was ivuxolimab, an antibody that acts as an agonist of OX40 (CD134). The dose-escalation group included hepatocellular carcinoma, melanoma, renal cell carcinoma and head and neck cancer. Anti-PD-1, anti-PD-L1 or anti-CTLA-4 therapy given earlier was allowed, and 35% to 50% had some.

The cohort excluded patients with autoimmune disease history or systemic immunosuppression. Sequencing was performed with immunoSEQ multiplex PCR; in TCRdb, only in-frame clones are kept and a portion is missing. Of nearly 80,000 clones in the sample, roughly 88% were seen once. Trimming stripped 1 base from V and 1 base from J, with 4 bases between. Germline CDR1 reads MNHEY; CDR2 reads SMNVEV (reference sequence). This CDR3 has 13 amino acids. The clonotype originates from an adult with an advanced solid tumor such as melanoma, head and neck, liver or kidney cancer. This chain links TRBV27 with TRBJ1-1, with D unresolved. Source: CD4+ or CD8+ T cells sorted from blood, taken in a trial of the OX40 agonist ivuxolimab. This chain's CDR3 is CASSLYRNTEAFF. The CDR3 DNA is TGTGCCAGCAGTTTATACCGGAACACTGAAGCTTTCTTT.